Following are 27 T cell receptor beta chains from one sample sequenced in a study of T cell responses to AZD1222 COVID-19 vaccine (dated by TCRdb to the early 2020s). Libraries were built with the immunoSEQ multiplex PCR assay. TCRdb obtained this table from immuneACCESS and retained in-frame rearrangements with V and J assigned. These tables miss some clones; where compared with another copy, unresolved V genes account for less than half of the shortfall, and the remainder is unexplained. For this sample the table gives tens of thousands of clones, of which around 87% were detected only once. About 17% of the sample is in the top ten clones. The time point label here, explained by the study, means: about 28 days (+/-7) after the second vaccine dose. The specimen was peripheral blood, collected 28 days after the second AZD1222 dose. The receptor source for this set is an adult who received the AZD1222 COVID-19 vaccine.

The rearrangement links TRBV11-3 to TRBJ2-1; 12 nucleotides align to TRBD2. Germline-derived CDR1 and CDR2 are SGHNT and YENEEA. J was trimmed by 8 bases and V by 5 bases; bases with no gene match: 13. The CDR3 is 17 amino acids. CDR3 sequence reads: CASSPGALAGGPDEQFF. In nucleotides, the CDR3 is TGTGCCAGCAGCCCCGGTGCACTAGCGGGGGGTCCCGATGAGCAGTTCTTC.

This chain uses TRBV19 with TRBJ1-5; a weak D match, TRBD1 (5 bases). CDR1 LNHDA and CDR2 SQIVND come from the germline V gene (reference sequence). V was pared by 4 bases and J by 2 bases, with 9 bases between. The CDR3 extends over 14 amino acids. The CDR3: CASSNGGGNQPQHF. The CDR3 DNA is TGTGCCAGTAGTAACGGGGGTGGCAATCAGCCCCAGCATTTT.

This chain joins TRBV9 and TRBJ2-7; D possibly uses TRBD1 or TRBD2 (5 bases each). Looked up from germline, CDR1 is SGDLS and CDR2 is YYNGEE. CDR3 length: 14 amino acids. V was pared by 3 bases and J by 0 bases, with 10 bases between. Written as DNA, the CDR3 is TGTGCCAGCAGCGCGGGACGGAACTCCTACGAGCAGTACTTC. Translating it yields CASSAGRNSYEQYF.

The V call is TRBV12-3 or TRBV12-4, the J call TRBJ2-1; D is uncertain. V shed 5 bases and J shed 6 bases, with 8 bases lying between them. The CDR3 is made up of 12 amino acids. CDR3 protein: CASSPHTNEQFF. As DNA, the CDR3 is TGTGCCAGCAGTCCCCACACCAATGAGCAGTTCTTC.

The gene calls are TRBV30 and TRBJ1-2; unclear D gene. V lost 4 bases to trimming and J lost 0 bases, with 15 bases between them. CDR1 is GTSNPN, CDR2 SVGIG, per germline (reference sequence). The CDR3 length is 15 residues. CDR3 coding DNA: TGTGCCTGGACTCCCGGCGGGTCGGCTAACTATGGCTACACCTTC. Protein product: CAWTPGGSANYGYTF.

The chain combines TRBV6-6 with TRBJ2-3, with D maybe TRBD1 (6 bases). Trimming took off 6 bases at V and 0 bases at J, with 16 bases between the two ends. Germline CDR1 and CDR2: MNHNY and SVGAGI (reference sequence). The CDR3 is made up of 16 amino acids. For the CDR3, the DNA is TGTGCCAGCAGGGGCGAGACAGGCCTAAGCACAGATACGCAGTATTTT. This encodes CASRGETGLSTDTQYF.

The V gene is TRBV7-3, the J gene TRBJ1-1; 7 bases map to TRBD1. Germline CDR1 reads SGHTA; CDR2 reads FQGTGA. The CDR3 is made up of 14 amino acids. Trimming cost V 3 bases and J 3 bases; bases outside gene matches: 4. The CDR3 DNA is TGTGCCAGCAGCTTCGCAGGGGGTGACACTGAAGCTTTCTTT. This sequence encodes CASSFAGGDTEAFF.

V gene TRBV7-2 combines with J gene TRBJ1-1; D is ambiguous. CDR1 and CDR2 from the germline V gene are SGHTA and FQGNSA. The CDR3 sequence is 15 residues long. Trimming cost V 6 bases and J 6 bases, with 20 bases left between them. CDR3 protein: CASRELAQWASEAFF. The DNA of the CDR3 is TGTGCCAGCAGGGAGCTTGCCCAGTGGGCTTCTGAAGCTTTCTTT.

The chain couples TRBV6-5 to TRBJ1-4, with D possibly being TRBD1 (5 bases). Germline CDR1 reads MNHEY; CDR2 reads SVGAGI. The CDR3 covers 14 residues. V dropped 4 bases and J dropped 8 bases, with 14 bases sitting between them. This chain's CDR3 is CASSWGQKSEKLFF. The DNA for the CDR3 is TGTGCCAGCAGTTGGGGCCAGAAGTCCGAAAAACTGTTTTTT.

V and J are TRBV25-1 and TRBJ2-5, with 9 nucleotides matching TRBD2. The V gene end was trimmed by 6 bases and the J gene end by 5 bases; junction bases not matched to a gene: 4. The germline gives CDR1 MGHDK, CDR2 SYGVNS. This CDR3 spans 13 amino acids. Here the CDR3 DNA reads TGTGCCAGCAGGGGGACTAGCTTGGAGACCCAGTACTTC. Protein: CASRGTSLETQYF.

This clone was picked up a small number of times. The chain recombines TRBV3-1 (or the pseudogene TRBV3-2) with TRBJ1-3; tentative D call: TRBD1 (5 bases). CDR3 length: 14 amino acids. Trimming took off 1 base at V and 6 bases at J, with 10 bases between the two ends. From germline, CDR1 is LGHDT and CDR2 YNNKEL (reference sequence). The CDR3: CASSQGGIKNTIYF. As DNA, the CDR3 is TGTGCCAGCAGCCAAGGGGGGATTAAAAACACCATATATTTT.

This clone came up a few times. Here the CDR3 reads CASRRGDEQFF. The DNA of the CDR3 is TGTGCCAGTAGGCGGGGCGATGAGCAGTTCTTC. J is TRBJ2-1 and V is TRBV19; a weak D match, TRBD2 (6 bases). V gave up 6 bases and J gave up 8 bases, with 8 bases separating them. There are 11 residues in the CDR3. Germline V gene lookup returns CDR1 LNHDA and CDR2 SQIVND (reference sequence).

The V call is TRBV18, the J call TRBJ2-5, with D possibly TRBD2 on 6 matching bases. V lost 2 bases to trimming and J lost 5 bases, with 6 bases between them. Germline V lookup: CDR1 KGHSH, CDR2 LQKENI. This CDR3 comprises 12 residues. The CDR3 bases are TGTGCCAGCTCACCAGGGGGGGAGACCCAGTACTTC. Protein sequence: CASSPGGETQYF.

This clone was recorded only once. The genes are TRBV20-1 and TRBJ2-1, with 11 bases matching TRBD2. The CDR3 consists of 14 residues. CDR1 and CDR2 from the germline V gene are DFQATT and SNEGSKA (reference sequence). The V segment lost 3 bases and the J segment 8 bases; nucleotides outside the gene matches: 6. CDR3 sequence: CSASRTSGSDEQFF. The DNA for the CDR3 is TGCAGTGCTAGTAGAACTAGCGGGAGCGATGAGCAGTTCTTC.

The genes are TRBV28 and TRBJ1-1; TRBD1 matches 11 bases. There are 14 residues in the CDR3. J gave up 4 bases and V 5 bases, and 3 bases lay outside the gene matches. The germline V gene encodes CDR1 MDHEN and CDR2 SYDVKM. The CDR3 reads CASSRTGGSTEAFF. The CDR3 DNA follows: TGTGCCAGCAGTCGGACAGGGGGCTCCACTGAAGCTTTCTTT.

V usage is TRBV6-4 and J usage is TRBJ1-5; weak D call: TRBD1 (5 bases). Trimming removed 3 bases at V and 2 bases at J, with 8 bases between. There are 14 residues in the CDR3. The germline V gene encodes CDR1 MRHNA and CDR2 SNTAGT. The CDR3, as DNA: TGTGCCAGCAGTGAGCAGGGCGGCAATCAGCCCCAGCATTTT. Its protein product is CASSEQGGNQPQHF.

This clone is medium-sized. J is TRBJ2-7 and V is TRBV5-1; TRBD1 agrees at 8 bases. V lost 6 bases and J lost 2; bases outside the gene matches: 4. The CDR3 runs 13 residues. The germline CDR1 and CDR2 sequences are SGHRS and YFSETQ. CDR3 DNA sequence: TGCGCCAGCACCGGGACAGGTACCTACGAGCAGTACTTC. Its protein is CASTGTGTYEQYF.

V usage is TRBV2 and J usage is TRBJ1-1, with D possibly matching TRBD1 (5 bases). Trimming took off 5 bases at V and 3 bases at J, with 13 bases between the two ends. This CDR3 region has 14 residues. CDR1 is SNHLY and CDR2 is FYNNEI in the germline V gene. CDR3 sequence: CASSLQGVHTEAFF. DNA for the CDR3: TGTGCCAGCAGTCTTCAGGGTGTTCACACTGAAGCTTTCTTT.

This clone has only one observation. The V and J genes are TRBV2 and TRBJ1-2, with 8 bases identical to TRBD1. The CDR3 is 14 amino acids. J was trimmed by 6 bases and V by 6 bases; bases with no gene match: 9. Germline-derived CDR1 and CDR2 are SNHLY and FYNNEI. The CDR3 spells CASRDRALLDGYTF. CDR3 DNA sequence: TGTGCCAGCAGGGACAGGGCCCTTTTGGATGGCTACACCTTC.

The chain couples TRBV27 to TRBJ1-1; 11 bases align to TRBD1. Germline V CDR1 and CDR2: MNHEY, SMNVEV (reference sequence). The length of the CDR3 is 13 residues. The V segment lost 8 bases and the J segment 5 bases; nucleotides outside the gene matches: 4. Here the CDR3 reads CASRGQGGTEAFF. Here the CDR3 DNA reads TGTGCCAGCCGGGGACAGGGGGGAACTGAAGCTTTCTTT.

The chain recombines TRBV27 with TRBJ2-7; TRBD2 matches 12 bases. The V gene end was trimmed by 2 bases and the J gene end by 3 bases; junction bases not matched to a gene: 2. Per the germline V gene, CDR1 is MNHEY and CDR2 is SMNVEV (reference sequence). This CDR3 comprises 15 residues. CDR3 region: CASSLLAGGDYEQYF. CDR3 in DNA: TGTGCCAGCAGTTTACTAGCGGGGGGGGACTACGAGCAGTACTTC.

V usage is TRBV28 and J usage is TRBJ1-6; unclear D gene. Trimming shortened V by 5 bases and J by 0 bases, and 11 bases separated the two germline ends. Germline CDR1 is MDHEN and CDR2 is SYDVKM. There are 16 residues in the CDR3. CDR3 in DNA: TGTGCCAGCAGTAGTCTGACTCTCTCCTATAATTCACCCCTCCACTTT. Protein product: CASSSLTLSYNSPLHF.

The chain has TRBV3-1 (or the pseudogene TRBV3-2) and TRBJ2-5, with D unresolved. Deletions cut 3 bases from V and 1 base from J, with 15 bases between. Germline V gene sequence: CDR1 LGHDT, CDR2 YNNKEL (reference sequence). The CDR3 contains 16 residues. CDR3 coding DNA: TGTGCCAGCAGCCAGCCTCGCGTAACCGGCCAAGAGACCCAGTACTTC. As protein: CASSQPRVTGQETQYF.

The rearrangement uses TRBV11-2 and TRBJ2-2; no clear D gene. Looked up from germline, CDR1 is SGHAT and CDR2 is FQNNGV. V was shortened by 3 bases and J by 7 bases, with 3 bases between the two germline ends. There are 11 residues in the CDR3. The CDR3 sequence: CASSFGGELFF. The CDR3 coding sequence is TGTGCCAGCAGCTTTGGCGGGGAGCTGTTTTTT.

The chain carries TRBV4-2 and TRBJ2-7; 7 bases agree with TRBD2. Germline V gives CDR1 LGHNA, CDR2 YNFKEQ. With V trimmed by 3 bases and J by 4 bases, 3 bases remained unmatched. This CDR3 spans 13 amino acids. Here the CDR3 DNA reads TGTGCCAGCAGCCAGAGCGGGGTTTACGAGCAGTACTTC. It encodes CASSQSGVYEQYF.

The J gene is TRBJ1-2, the V gene TRBV27, with no clear D. V was cut by 3 bases and J by 4 bases, with 12 bases left in between. Per the germline V gene, CDR1 is MNHEY and CDR2 is SMNVEV (reference sequence). The CDR3 runs 14 residues. CDR3 loop: CASSFSLQAYGYTF. CDR3 in DNA: TGTGCCAGCAGTTTCTCGCTTCAGGCCTATGGCTACACCTTC.

The chain is built from TRBV6-5 and TRBJ1-4; D perhaps matches TRBD1 (5 bases). Per the germline V gene, CDR1 is MNHEY and CDR2 is SVGAGI. V lost 10 bases, J lost 0 bases, and 12 bases lay in between. The CDR3 is 14 residues long. The CDR3 sequence: CATTGGATNEKLFF. The CDR3 DNA follows: TGTGCCACAACGGGGGGGGCAACTAATGAAAAACTGTTTTTT.